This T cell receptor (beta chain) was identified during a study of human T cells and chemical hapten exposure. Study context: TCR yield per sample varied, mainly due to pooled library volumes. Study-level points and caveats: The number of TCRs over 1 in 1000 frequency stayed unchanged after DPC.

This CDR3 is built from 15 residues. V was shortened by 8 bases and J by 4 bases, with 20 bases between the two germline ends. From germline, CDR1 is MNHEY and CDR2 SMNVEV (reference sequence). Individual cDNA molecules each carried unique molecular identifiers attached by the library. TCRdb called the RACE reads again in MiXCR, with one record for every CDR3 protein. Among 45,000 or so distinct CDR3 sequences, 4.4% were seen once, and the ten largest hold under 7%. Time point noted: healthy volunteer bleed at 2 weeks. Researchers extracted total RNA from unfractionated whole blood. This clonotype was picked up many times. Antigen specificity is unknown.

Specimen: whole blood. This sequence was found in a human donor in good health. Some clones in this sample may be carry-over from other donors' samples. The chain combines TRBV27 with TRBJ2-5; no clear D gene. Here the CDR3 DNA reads TGTGCCAGCTCCATCGCTGTAGGGCCGAGAGAGACCCAGTACTTC. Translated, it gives CASSIAVGPRETQYF.